This T cell receptor (beta chain) was identified during a study of T cell repertoires in cytomegalovirus infection. Study at large: Signatures in public TCR beta sequences pointed to both CMV infection and matching HLA type.

General study findings and limits: Clonotype analysis showed dominance of the ex vivo response by HLA-C-restricted CMV-specific TCR beta clonotypes.

This clonotype turned up a few times. What it recognizes is unknown. TCRdb recomputed calls from the reads with MiXCR, one row per CDR3 protein. The sample includes roughly 160,000 distinct CDR3 sequences, 20% to 25% seen only once; the top ten take 20% to 30%. With 8 bases clipped from V and 9 bases from J, the junction kept 13 bases outside the gene matches. The CDR3 totals 14 residues. CDR1 and CDR2 from the germline V gene are SGHTA and FQGNSA. The J gene is TRBJ2-1, the V gene TRBV7-2; TRBD2 aligns across 7 bases. The specimen comprised CD8+ T cells from cultured PBMCs, sampled from culture after CMV antigen stimulation. This receptor was taken from a human donor in good health (CMV status not recorded). Some clones in this sample may be carry-over from other donors' samples. CDR3 DNA: TGTGCCAGCCGCACCGAGGGAGGGGATCGTGAGCAGTTCTTC. Encoded protein: CASRTEGGDREQFF.